The 21 T cell receptor beta chains below all came from one sample that was sequenced in a study of liver allograft versus peripheral blood T cells. In the study overall: The authors compared T cell receptor repertoires in transplanted livers with those in the peripheral blood of recipients.

One entry per CDR3 protein, called by TCRdb with MiXCR from the reads. The sample records some 1,000 distinct CDR3 sequences, approximately 40% being singletons. These receptors all stem from a human patient who had a liver transplant. Some T cells may be graft donor cells.

This chain joins TRBV6-5 and TRBJ1-6; TRBD1 aligns across 10 bases. Germline CDR1 MNHEY, CDR2 SVGAGI. The V gene end was trimmed by 7 bases and the J gene end by 7 bases; junction bases not matched to a gene: 10. The CDR3 totals 16 residues. This CDR3 is CASTLHGQGGNSPLHF. The CDR3 DNA is TGTGCCAGCACCCTACACGGACAGGGGGGGAATTCACCCCTCCACTTT.

This clonotype is medium-sized within its sample. This chain connects TRBV20-1 to TRBJ2-7; D gene unclear. Between the trimmed V and J ends, which lost 0 bases and 0 bases, there was a span of 15 bases. This CDR3 region has 16 residues. The germline V gene has CDR1 DFQATT and CDR2 SNEGSKA (reference sequence). CDR3 in DNA: TGCAGTGCTAGAGATGGAATAGGCCCGAGCTCCTACGAGCAGTACTTC. It codes for CSARDGIGPSSYEQYF.

The chain carries TRBV30 and TRBJ1-4; D gene unclear. The CDR3 consists of 13 residues. The germline gives CDR1 GTSNPN, CDR2 SVGIG (reference sequence). V was clipped by 2 bases and J by 11 bases, with 15 bases between them. CDR3 region: CAWSMLERAKLFF. CDR3 nucleotides: TGTGCCTGGAGTATGTTGGAACGGGCGAAACTGTTTTTT.

This clonotype ranks as medium-sized. V gene TRBV5-6 combines with J gene TRBJ2-3; D ambiguous. CDR1 is SGHDT and CDR2 is YYEEEE in the germline V gene. The CDR3 loop spans 17 amino acids. Trimming took off 0 bases at V and 2 bases at J, with 16 bases between the two ends. In DNA form, the CDR3 reads TGTGCCAGCAGCTTGGGAGGTGCCGGAGACCCCACAGATACGCAGTATTTT. It translates to CASSLGGAGDPTDTQYF.

In its sample, this clonotype is medium-sized (0.01 to 0.1%). The chain recombines TRBV5-4 with TRBJ2-1; 15 positions match TRBD2. The germline CDR1 and CDR2 sequences are SGHNT and YYREEE (reference sequence). The CDR3 is made up of 19 amino acids. J gave up 0 bases and V 0 bases, and 4 bases lay outside the gene matches. The CDR3 coding sequence is TGTGCCAGCAGCTTGGAGGGACTAGCGGGAGGTAACTCCTACAATGAGCAGTTCTTC. Its protein product is CASSLEGLAGGNSYNEQFF.

This clonotype has only a few counts. V and J are TRBV18 and TRBJ2-2; 7 bases agree with TRBD1. Germline V gene sequence: CDR1 KGHSH, CDR2 LQKENI. The CDR3 is 15 residues long. The V gene end was trimmed by 3 bases and the J gene end by 4 bases; junction bases not matched to a gene: 5. CDR3 loop: CASSPRDSGTGELFF. The CDR3, as DNA: TGTGCCAGCTCACCCCGGGACAGCGGCACCGGGGAGCTGTTTTTT.

This clonotype rates as medium-sized. The CDR3 region has the DNA TGTGCCAGCAGCCCCGGACTAGCGGGAGGCCCACAATGGGGGGAGCTGTTTTTT. Translated: CASSPGLAGGPQWGELFF. The chain uses TRBV7-2 and TRBJ2-2; TRBD2 agrees at 14 bases. The CDR3 totals 18 residues. V was clipped by 5 bases and J by 8 bases; unmatched bases: 13. Germline V gives CDR1 SGHTA, CDR2 FQGNSA.

By share, this clonotype counts as medium-sized. This chain joins TRBV10-3 and TRBJ2-7, with a possible D match to TRBD1 (5 bases). CDR1 and CDR2 from the germline V gene are ENHRY and SYGVKD. V lost 6 bases to trimming and J lost 0 bases, with 9 bases between them. CDR3 length equals 13 residues. The CDR3 spells CAISSDNSYEQYF. CDR3 coding DNA: TGTGCCATCAGCTCGGACAACTCCTACGAGCAGTACTTC.

This clonotype was found once. The CDR3 sequence: CASSWTAGATNEKLFF. CDR3 bases: TGTGCCAGCAGTTGGACGGCAGGGGCAACTAATGAAAAACTGTTTTTT. The rearrangement uses TRBV6-6 and TRBJ1-4; D might be TRBD1 (6 bases). Germline values: CDR1 MNHNY, CDR2 SVGAGI (reference sequence). The V gene lost 4 bases and the J gene lost 0 bases, with 12 bases spanning the gap. The CDR3 consists of 16 residues.

The chain recombines TRBV4-1 with TRBJ1-3; TRBD1 agrees at 7 bases. The V segment lost 4 bases and the J segment 0 bases; nucleotides outside the gene matches: 12. The CDR3 has 18 amino acids. Germline values: CDR1 MGHRA, CDR2 YSYEKL. CDR3 amino acids: CASSPTGTAKLSGNTIYF. CDR3 coding DNA: TGCGCCAGCAGCCCTACGGGGACAGCCAAGCTCTCTGGAAACACCATATATTTT.

This clonotype is medium-sized. This sequence joins TRBV12-3 or TRBV12-4 and TRBJ2-7, with 10 bases identical to TRBD2. The CDR3 totals 15 residues. The trim removed 7 bases at V and 0 bases at J, leaving 6 bases unmatched. The CDR3 loop is CASMGASGSSYEQYF. CDR3 nucleotides: TGTGCCAGCATGGGTGCTAGCGGGAGCTCCTACGAGCAGTACTTC.

The V gene is TRBV7-9, the J gene TRBJ2-7; no clear D gene. With 4 bases removed from V and 4 bases from J, the gap between germline ends came to 11 bases. The length of the CDR3 is 13 residues. Germline CDR1 is SEHNR and CDR2 is FQNEAQ (reference sequence). CDR3 in DNA: TGTGCCAGCAGCTCCCCTTCGTCGTACGAGCAGTACTTC. Amino acids: CASSSPSSYEQYF. The complete variable domain, with remaining parts taken from reference TRBV7-9 and TRBJ2-7, reads DTGVSQNPRHKITKRGQNVTFRCDPISEHNRLYWYRQTLGQGPEFLTYFQNEAQLEKSRLLSDRFSAERPKGSFSTLEIQRTEQGDSAMYLCASSSPSSYEQYFGPGTRLTVT.

This chain connects TRBV27 to TRBJ2-7; perhaps TRBD2 as D (6 bases). This CDR3 is built from 13 residues. Germline V gene lookup returns CDR1 MNHEY and CDR2 SMNVEV (reference sequence). V was trimmed by 7 bases and J by 5 bases, leaving 15 bases between them. CDR3 DNA sequence: TGTGCCAGCAAGGGGCGGGAAAGCCACGAGCAGTACTTC. This gives the protein CASKGRESHEQYF.

The chain couples TRBV28 to TRBJ1-1; no firm D call. There are 16 residues in the CDR3. V was clipped by 4 bases and J by 2 bases, with 17 bases between them. Per germline, CDR1 MDHEN and CDR2 SYDVKM. CDR3 sequence: CASSSPGVGRNTEAFF. In nucleotides, the CDR3 is TGTGCCAGCAGTTCCCCCGGGGTAGGGCGTAACACTGAAGCTTTCTTT. Complete variable domain (other parts from reference TRBV28 and TRBJ1-1): DVKVTQSSRYLVKRTGEKVFLECVQDMDHENMFWYRQDPGLGLRLIYFSYDVKMKEKGDIPEGYSVSREKKERFSLILESASTNQTSMYLCASSSPGVGRNTEAFFGQGTRLTVV.

This clonotype is medium-sized within its sample. The chain combines TRBV19 with TRBJ2-1, with D perhaps TRBD2 (6 bases). Germline V gives CDR1 LNHDA, CDR2 SQIVND (reference sequence). The CDR3 length is 15 residues. Trimming took 0 bases from V and 2 from J, leaving 8 bases between them. The DNA of the CDR3 is TGTGCCAGTAGTATAGACGGCGGGACCTACAATGAGCAGTTCTTC. It is translated as CASSIDGGTYNEQFF.

Concerning this clonotype: This could be a read error, since a much larger clone is one nucleotide away. V gene TRBV28 combines with J gene TRBJ2-1; D possibly uses TRBD1 or TRBD2 (5 bases each). The germline gives CDR1 MDHEN, CDR2 SYDVKM. There are 13 residues in the CDR3. V was cut by 5 bases and J by 8 bases, with 13 bases left in between. The CDR3 region has the DNA TGTGCCAGCAGTGACTACTGGGACGATGAGCAGTTCTTC. Protein product: CASSDYWDDEQFF.

This clonotype is termed medium-sized (0.01 to 0.1%). The chain has TRBV28 and TRBJ2-1; no firm D call. Germline CDR1 is MDHEN and CDR2 is SYDVKM. The CDR3 runs to 12 residues. Trimming took off 5 bases at V and 3 bases at J, with 5 bases between the two ends. The CDR3 sequence is CASSRVYNEQFF. CDR3 bases: TGTGCCAGCAGTCGTGTCTACAATGAGCAGTTCTTC.

By sample share, this clonotype is medium-sized. The rearrangement links TRBV7-9 to TRBJ2-7, with D uncertain. Trimming took off 5 bases at V and 2 bases at J, with 10 bases between the two ends. Germline assignment: CDR1 SEHNR and CDR2 FQNEAQ (reference sequence). The CDR3 totals 13 residues. The CDR3 coding sequence is TGTGCCAGCAGCCCGATGCCGGCCTACGAGCAGTACTTC. It specifies CASSPMPAYEQYF.

This clonotype is classed as medium-sized (0.01 to 0.1%). The chain uses TRBV28 and TRBJ1-1; D uncertain. The V gene's germline CDR1 is MDHEN and CDR2 SYDVKM. Trimming took 3 bases from V and 2 from J, leaving 13 bases between them. This CDR3 contains 15 residues. This CDR3 is CASSFMSAGNTEAFF. The CDR3 nucleotides are TGTGCCAGCAGTTTCATGTCTGCAGGAAACACTGAAGCTTTCTTT.

The gene calls are TRBV28 and TRBJ1-2, with D maybe TRBD1 (5 bases). The CDR3 loop spans 14 amino acids. Germline V lookup: CDR1 MDHEN, CDR2 SYDVKM. V was clipped by 2 bases and J by 8 bases, with 15 bases between them. The CDR3 nucleotides are TGTGCCAGCAGTTTAACGGCAGGGCTGGGAGGCTACACCTTC. Translated, it gives CASSLTAGLGGYTF.

This clonotype was seen just once. This rearrangement joins TRBV10-1 to TRBJ1-6, with 8 bases lining up with TRBD1. CDR3 length equals 16 residues. The germline V gene encodes CDR1 WNHNN and CDR2 SYGVQD (reference sequence). Trimming cost V 5 bases and J 4 bases; bases outside gene matches: 7. CDR3 DNA sequence: TGCGCCAGCAGTCGAGACAGGGGTCGATATAATTCACCCCTCCACTTT. This encodes CASSRDRGRYNSPLHF.